A single sample gave rise to the 24 T cell receptor beta chains below, sequenced in a study of T cells in Graves' hyperthyroidism and ophthalmopathy. RNA transcripts provided the source from which TCR beta CDR3 regions were amplified. HTBI primers drove first-round RT-PCR of the TCR CDR3. TCRdb independently ran MiXCR on the multiplex PCR reads; one entry per CDR3 protein. In the table there are under 750,000 distinct CDR3 sequences, roughly a sixth of which are singletons. Sample: blood. These receptor sequences come from a woman aged 45-65 years with Graves' hyperthyroidism that later progressed to Graves' ophthalmopathy.

The CDR3 bases are TGTGCCAGCAGCCCCCGGGGTGGCGGATTCATGAGCACTGAAGCTTTCTTT. Translated: CASSPRGGGFMSTEAFF. The J gene is TRBJ1-1, the V gene TRBV9; D is unclear. The V and J ends lost 4 bases and 4 bases respectively, with 23 bases between them. CDR3 size: 17 residues. Germline CDR1 is SGDLS and CDR2 is YYNGEE.

Note on this clonotype: The CDR3 end shows no conserved phenylalanine or tryptophan, and so a read error is likely. This rearrangement joins TRBV12-3 or TRBV12-4 to TRBJ2-1; tentatively, D is TRBD1 (6 bases). The length of the CDR3 is 16 residues. Trimming removed 4 bases from V and 1 base from J, with 14 bases in between. CDR3 coding DNA: TGTGCCAGCAGTTCCGCCAGGGGAACTTCCTACAATGAGCAGTTCCTC. It translates to CASSSARGTSYNEQFL.

Remarks on this clonotype: A much larger clone is a single base away; this may be a read error. V usage is TRBV11-3 and J usage is TRBJ1-5; D may be TRBD1 (6 bases). The V gene's germline CDR1 is SGHNT and CDR2 YENEEA. V was cut by 2 bases and J by 5 bases, with 16 bases left in between. CDR3 length: 16 residues. The CDR3 sequence: CASSLPDRDTDQPQHF. The CDR3 DNA is TGTGCCAGCAGCTTACCCGACCGGGACACTGATCAGCCCCAGCATTTT.

The chain carries TRBV10-3 and TRBJ1-1; D is unclear. V dropped 0 bases and J dropped 1 base, with 9 bases sitting between them. CDR3 size: 15 residues. The germline gives CDR1 ENHRY, CDR2 SYGVKD. CDR3 protein: CAISESSEGNTEAFF. CDR3 coding DNA: TGTGCCATCAGTGAGTCCTCTGAGGGGAACACTGAAGCTTTCTTT.

This clonotype has a count of ten or more. The V gene is TRBV12-3 or TRBV12-4, the J gene TRBJ2-5; tentatively, D is TRBD2 (5 bases). Deletions cut 7 bases from V and 2 bases from J, with 11 bases between. This CDR3 has 13 amino acids. As DNA, the CDR3 is TGTGCCAGCACCCCCCCGGGGCAAGAGACCCAGTACTTC. It is translated as CASTPPGQETQYF.

The rearrangement links TRBV29-1 to TRBJ1-1, with D unclear. The length of the CDR3 is 12 residues. Germline V gene sequence: CDR1 SQVTM, CDR2 ANQGSEA. The V gene lost 1 base and the J gene lost 8 bases, with 11 bases spanning the gap. CDR3 in amino acids: CSVEVVGREAFF. CDR3 nucleotides: TGCAGCGTTGAAGTTGTGGGGAGGGAAGCTTTCTTT.

The V gene is TRBV6-5, the J gene TRBJ1-3; no clear D. Germline-derived CDR1 and CDR2 are MNHEY and SVGAGI. CDR3 length equals 13 residues. Between the trimmed V and J ends, which lost 0 bases and 5 bases, there was a span of 5 bases. CDR3: CASSYSARNTIYF. The CDR3 DNA reads as TGTGCCAGCAGTTACTCTGCCAGAAACACCATATATTTT.

This chain links TRBV6-1 with TRBJ1-4; 7 bases are shared with TRBD1. Unmatched junction bases numbered 11, after V lost 6 bases and J lost 4 bases. Germline loops: CDR1 MNHNS, CDR2 SASEGT. The CDR3 consists of 16 residues. In DNA form, the CDR3 reads TGTGCCAGCAGAGAGTTTAACAGGGGCCGTAATGAAAAACTGTTTTTT. Its protein is CASREFNRGRNEKLFF.

This clonotype turned up a few times. V is TRBV2 and J is TRBJ2-1, with a tentative D call TRBD1 (6 bases). Germline-derived CDR1 and CDR2 are SNHLY and FYNNEI. The CDR3 has 18 amino acids. Trimming removed 2 bases from V and 0 bases from J, with 17 bases in between. In DNA, the CDR3 is TGTGCCAGCAGTGAAATGGGGGCGGGCCAAAGCTCCTACAATGAGCAGTTCTTC. As protein: CASSEMGAGQSSYNEQFF.

The table lists this clonotype with many counts. The rearrangement uses TRBV27 and TRBJ2-2; D gene uncertain. Germline assignment: CDR1 MNHEY and CDR2 SMNVEV (reference sequence). There are 15 residues in the CDR3. V was pared by 3 bases and J by 5 bases, with 13 bases between. CDR3 protein: CASSFETSRTGELFF. The CDR3 DNA is TGTGCCAGCAGTTTTGAGACGAGTAGGACCGGGGAGCTGTTTTTT.

This clonotype was observed a handful of times. This chain joins TRBV18 and TRBJ1-5; D call uncertain. The CDR3 runs to 17 residues. Trimming removed 3 bases at V and 0 bases at J, with 15 bases between. Per the germline V gene, CDR1 is KGHSH and CDR2 is LQKENI. The CDR3 DNA reads as TGTGCCAGCTCACCCGGACGAGGCGGGTATAGCAATCAGCCCCAGCATTTT. Translation gives CASSPGRGGYSNQPQHF.

This clonotype was seen repeatedly, ten times or more. This chain joins TRBV10-3 and TRBJ2-3, with TRBD2 identical over 8 bases. The germline gives CDR1 ENHRY, CDR2 SYGVKD. V lost 8 bases to trimming and J lost 4 bases; unmatched junction nucleotides: 14. The CDR3 sequence is 16 residues long. The CDR3 bases are TGTGCCATCGAAGCGTCGGCGGGGGGCCTTCCAGATACGCAGTATTTT. This codes for CAIEASAGGLPDTQYF.

In its sample, this clonotype was seen many times. The rearrangement uses TRBV2 and TRBJ2-5; 9 bases agree with TRBD2. In germline, CDR1 is SNHLY, CDR2 FYNNEI. The CDR3 length is 17 residues. V lost 0 bases, J lost 3 bases, and 8 bases stayed unmatched. CDR3 bases: TGTGCCAGCAGTGAAGCGCGGGTAGCGGGGGAAAAAGAGACCCAGTACTTC. This gives the protein CASSEARVAGEKETQYF.

The CDR3 coding sequence is TGCAGCGGTAAAGAGGGGACAGGGGGCACCGGGGAGCTGTTTTTT. Its translation: CSGKEGTGGTGELFF. V gene TRBV29-1 combines with J gene TRBJ2-2; 11 bases are shared with TRBD1. J lost 4 bases, V lost 7 bases, and 8 bases had no gene match. This CDR3 has 15 residues. Per the germline V gene, CDR1 is SQVTM and CDR2 is ANQGSEA.

V is TRBV7-3 and J is TRBJ2-2; D perhaps matches TRBD2 (5 bases). The CDR3 runs to 14 residues. Germline CDR1 is SGHTA and CDR2 is FQGTGA. Trimming cost V 1 base and J 6 bases, with 9 bases left between them. CDR3: CASSLRRGSGELFF. CDR3 nucleotide sequence: TGTGCCAGCAGCTTAAGGCGCGGGTCCGGGGAGCTGTTTTTT.

This clonotype showed up just once. This chain uses TRBV4-1 with TRBJ2-1, with D perhaps assigned TRBD1 or TRBD2 (5 bases each). Trimming removed 0 bases from V and 5 bases from J, with 14 bases in between. The CDR3 is made up of 16 amino acids. Germline CDR1 reads MGHRA; CDR2 reads YSYEKL. The CDR3 is CASSQERGVGDNEQFF. CDR3 nucleotides: TGCGCCAGCAGCCAAGAAAGAGGAGTGGGGGACAATGAGCAGTTCTTC.

The chain employs TRBV5-6 and TRBJ1-1; D unclear. The CDR3 loop spans 19 amino acids. V shed 2 bases and J shed 1 base, with 24 bases lying between them. Looked up from germline, CDR1 is SGHDT and CDR2 is YYEEEE. CDR3 loop: CASSFRHLGFFGENTEAFF. The DNA for the CDR3 is TGTGCCAGCAGCTTTCGGCACCTAGGATTCTTTGGGGAGAACACTGAAGCTTTCTTT.

Many counts were recorded for this clonotype. CDR3 coding DNA: TGTGCCAGCAGTTACCGGCTAGCGGGGACCTTACAAGAGACCCAGTACTTC. It is translated as CASSYRLAGTLQETQYF. This chain links TRBV6-2 or TRBV6-3 with TRBJ2-5; 9 bases line up with TRBD2. The germline V gene encodes CDR1 MNHEY and CDR2 SVGEGT. The CDR3 extends over 17 amino acids. With 2 bases clipped from V and 2 bases from J, the junction kept 9 bases outside the gene matches.

This clonotype was seen repeatedly, ten times or more. The DNA of the CDR3 is TGTGCCAGCAGCTTCGCCGCTCTAAACACCGGGGAGCTGTTTTTT. Protein product: CASSFAALNTGELFF. This chain joins TRBV11-2 and TRBJ2-2; D unclear. The CDR3 consists of 15 residues. V gave up 3 bases and J gave up 2 bases, with 10 bases separating them. Germline CDR1 SGHAT, CDR2 FQNNGV.

The chain is built from TRBV9 and TRBJ1-1; no reliable D call. V was cut by 6 bases and J by 2 bases, with 8 bases left in between. CDR1 is SGDLS and CDR2 is YYNGEE in the germline V gene. This CDR3 comprises 12 residues. The CDR3 loop is CASTAINTEAFF. Here the CDR3 DNA reads TGTGCCAGCACAGCCATCAACACTGAAGCTTTCTTT.

This clonotype was counted a few times. The chain links TRBV15 to TRBJ2-6; D tentatively reads TRBD1 or TRBD2 (6 bases each). V lost 8 bases and J lost 0, with 20 bases in between. CDR1 is LNHNV and CDR2 is YYDKDF in the germline V gene (reference sequence). The CDR3 runs to 18 residues. The DNA of the CDR3 is TGTGCCACCTTTGAGGGGGGACGTACTACCTCTGGGGCCAACGTCCTGACTTTC. The encoded protein is CATFEGGRTTSGANVLTF. Full variable domain (outside the CDR3, taken from reference TRBV15 and TRBJ2-6): DAMVIQNPRYQVTQFGKPVTLSCSQTLNHNVMYWYQQKSSQAPKLLFHYYDKDFNNEADTPDNFQSRRPNTSFCFLDIRSPGLGDTAMYLCATFEGGRTTSGANVLTFGAGSRLTVL.

The chain links TRBV20-1 to TRBJ2-5; TRBD2 agrees at 10 bases. V lost 0 bases to trimming and J lost 3 bases; unmatched junction nucleotides: 7. This CDR3 is 16 amino acids long. Germline CDR1 and CDR2: DFQATT and SNEGSKA (reference sequence). This CDR3 is CSARDPRAGGEETQYF. DNA for the CDR3: TGCAGTGCTAGAGATCCCAGAGCGGGGGGGGAAGAGACCCAGTACTTC.

This clonotype appeared many times. The J gene is TRBJ1-3, the V gene TRBV30, with D possibly matching TRBD1 (5 bases). Germline V gives CDR1 GTSNPN, CDR2 SVGIG (reference sequence). The CDR3 loop spans 12 amino acids. V was trimmed by 2 bases and J by 7 bases, leaving 9 bases between them. As DNA, the CDR3 is TGTGCCTGGAGTAATCAGGGTAACACCATATATTTT. It codes for CAWSNQGNTIYF.

This clonotype was picked up many times. J is TRBJ1-1 and V is TRBV18; unclear D gene. This CDR3 has 13 amino acids. Per the germline V gene, CDR1 is KGHSH and CDR2 is LQKENI. V shed 5 bases and J shed 1 base, with 8 bases lying between them. CDR3 bases: TGTGCCAGCTCAGCATCCCAGAACACTGAAGCTTTCTTT. Residues: CASSASQNTEAFF. The whole variable domain, filled in from reference TRBV18 and TRBJ1-1, reads NAGVMQNPRHLVRRRGQEARLRCSPMKGHSHVYWYRQLPEEGLKFMVYLQKENIIDESGMPKERFSAEFPKEGPSILRIQQVVRGDSAAYFCASSASQNTEAFFGQGTRLTVV.